The 2 T cell receptor beta chains below all came from one sample that was sequenced in a study of beta chain features in type 1 diabetes. All of the isolated RNA was reverse transcribed, so expressed TCRB transcripts were sequenced. The repertoire was sequenced with immunoSEQ multiplex PCR; TCRdb's copy has only in-frame clones and lacks some. The data show around 320,000 clones, about 14% seen once. Sequences were obtained from central memory CD4+ T cells from blood. The receptors derive from a man aged 25 to 45 in good health.

The rearrangement joins TRBV4-2 to TRBJ1-5; D may be TRBD1 (5 bases). V was pared by 2 bases and J by 1 base, with 12 bases between. CDR3 length: 16 residues. The germline CDR1 and CDR2 sequences are LGHNA and YNFKEQ. The CDR3 reads CASSQPGTQSNQPQHF. CDR3 DNA sequence: TGTGCCAGCAGCCAACCCGGGACGCAGAGCAATCAGCCCCAGCATTTT.

The genes are TRBV4-3 and TRBJ2-3; the D is unclear. V shed 6 bases and J shed 2 bases, with 9 bases lying between them. In germline, CDR1 is LGHNA, CDR2 YSLEER. The CDR3 is made up of 13 amino acids. The CDR3 DNA is TGCGCCAGCAGTCCGCGAGCCACAGATACGCAGTATTTT. This encodes CASSPRATDTQYF.